This T cell receptor beta chain was obtained from a study of CD8 T cells in ankylosing spondylitis. In this sample, this clonotype turned up a few times. The CDR3 sequence is 14 residues long. Trimming removed 5 bases at V and 7 bases at J, with 14 bases between. TCRdb independently ran MiXCR on the 5' RACE reads; one entry per CDR3 protein. This table has 380,000 or so distinct CDR3 sequences, 20% appearing once. The gene calls are TRBV12-3 or TRBV12-4 and TRBJ2-2; a possible D gene is TRBD1 (6 bases). Sequenced sample: blood, either unsorted or a sorted T cell fraction (not recorded which). This receptor was taken from a male donor with ankylosing spondylitis or in good health (not recorded which). The CDR3 here is CASSATGLGGELFF. The CDR3 DNA sequence: TGTGCCAGCAGTGCTACAGGGTTGGGCGGGGAGCTGTTTTTT.